The sequence of this T cell receptor beta chain was determined in a study of response to subunit inactivated influenza vaccine. Study findings and constraints: Authors suggested few new T cells are recruited by each seasonal influenza vaccination.

The CDR3 covers 15 residues. Germline CDR1 MNHEY, CDR2 SVGAGI. V was clipped by 2 bases and J by 4 bases, with 12 bases between them. TCRdb independently ran MiXCR on the RT-PCR reads; one entry per CDR3 protein. The sample consists of 860,000 or so distinct CDR3 sequences, approximately 21% of them appearing once. This clonotype was seen only a few times. Its target is unknown. The sequence was obtained from a man aged 45 to 65 who received an inactivated influenza vaccine. The source was PBMCs from blood, collected roughly 5 days after vaccination. V is TRBV6-5 and J is TRBJ2-1; D may be TRBD2 (6 bases). CDR3 amino acids: CASSYGGAAYNEQFF. The CDR3 nucleotides are TGTGCCAGCAGTTACGGCGGGGCAGCTTACAATGAGCAGTTCTTC.